One and the same sample provided the 31 T cell receptor beta chains below, sequenced in a study of blood T cell repertoires in COVID-19. Clones were read by immunoSEQ multiplex PCR, and TCRdb kept only the in-frame ones, dropping some. The sample includes around 190,000 clones, 70% to 80% of them seen just once. Sequences were obtained from peripheral blood. The receptor source for this set is a woman in her 40s with COVID-19, enrolled during active disease.

This clone was detected only a few times. The gene calls are TRBV9 and TRBJ1-3; 8 bases fit TRBD1. Germline lookup yields CDR1 SGDLS and CDR2 YYNGEE. The CDR3 runs to 17 residues. Losses at the gene ends were 0 bases for V and 2 bases for J; bases not matched to a gene: 7. CDR3 DNA sequence: TGTGCCAGCAGCGTAGACGTCTACAGGGGGACTGGAAACACCATATATTTT. Protein: CASSVDVYRGTGNTIYF.

V and J are TRBV4-1 and TRBJ1-4, with a weak D call TRBD1 (6 bases). V gave up 3 bases and J gave up 4 bases, with 15 bases separating them. This CDR3 is 16 amino acids long. The germline V gene encodes CDR1 MGHRA and CDR2 YSYEKL. This CDR3 reads CASSQRGGADNEKLFF. CDR3 nucleotides: TGCGCCAGCAGCCAGAGGGGGGGGGCCGATAATGAAAAACTGTTTTTT.

This clone has a single count. This chain uses TRBV6-2 or TRBV6-3 with TRBJ1-2; no firm D call. V was trimmed by 5 bases and J by 5 bases, leaving 9 bases between them. The CDR3 consists of 12 residues. The germline V gene encodes CDR1 MNHEY and CDR2 SVGEGT. The CDR3 here is CASSQASYGYTF. CDR3 DNA: TGTGCCAGCAGTCAAGCAAGTTATGGCTACACCTTC.

This chain links TRBV5-1 with TRBJ2-5; 7 bases match TRBD1. Germline CDR1 SGHRS, CDR2 YFSETQ. V gave up 3 bases and J gave up 2 bases; unmatched junction bases: 1. This CDR3 is built from 13 residues. CDR3 residues: CASSSGQQETQYF. Written as DNA, the CDR3 is TGCGCCAGCAGCTCGGGACAGCAAGAGACCCAGTACTTC.

The rearrangement joins TRBV19 to TRBJ1-2; D is ambiguous. The germline V gene encodes CDR1 LNHDA and CDR2 SQIVND (reference sequence). Trimming pared 3 bases from V and 3 bases from J, leaving 11 bases between. The CDR3 is made up of 14 amino acids. The CDR3 nucleotides are TGTGCCAGTAGTATGGTGGGCAGTTACTATGGCTACACCTTC. Protein: CASSMVGSYYGYTF.

The V gene is TRBV4-1, the J gene TRBJ2-1; possibly TRBD1 for D (5 bases). This CDR3 spans 16 amino acids. The V and J ends lost 0 bases and 10 bases respectively, with 19 bases between them. Germline V lookup: CDR1 MGHRA, CDR2 YSYEKL. In nucleotides, the CDR3 is TGCGCCAGCAGCCAAGAGCCCCCAGGGCCATACATAGAGCAGTTCTTC. Protein: CASSQEPPGPYIEQFF.

The chain recombines TRBV18 with TRBJ1-4, with 7 bases identical to TRBD1. Germline V gene sequence: CDR1 KGHSH, CDR2 LQKENI. This CDR3 region has 14 residues. The V segment lost 6 bases and the J segment 5 bases; nucleotides outside the gene matches: 6. The DNA for the CDR3 is TGTGCCAGCTCTCGCGACAGGGTGAATGAAAAACTGTTTTTT. This encodes CASSRDRVNEKLFF.

The chain recombines TRBV4-3 with TRBJ2-1, with 9 bases lining up with TRBD2. CDR3 length equals 15 residues. V trimming: 5 bases; J trimming: 6 bases; junction bases outside the gene matches: 8. Germline-derived CDR1 and CDR2 are LGHNA and YSLEER. CDR3 loop: CASSIRLAATNEQFF. The CDR3 DNA reads TGCGCCAGCAGCATTCGACTAGCGGCCACCAATGAGCAGTTCTTC.

J is TRBJ2-2 and V is TRBV29-1; D gene unclear. There are 14 residues in the CDR3. Trimming cost V 6 bases and J 1 base, with 12 bases left between them. The germline CDR1 and CDR2 sequences are SQVTM and ANQGSEA. The CDR3 coding sequence is TGCAGCGTCCTGACTCTACTGAACACCGGGGAGCTGTTTTTT. It yields the protein CSVLTLLNTGELFF.

The rearrangement joins TRBV2 to TRBJ1-5, with D possibly TRBD1 on 5 matching bases. V lost 4 bases to trimming and J lost 9 bases, with 10 bases between them. Per the germline V gene, CDR1 is SNHLY and CDR2 is FYNNEI. The CDR3 runs 12 residues. This CDR3 reads CASSGGGRPQHF. Written as DNA, the CDR3 is TGTGCCAGCAGTGGGGGGGGGAGGCCCCAGCATTTT.

The CDR3 DNA follows: TGTGCCAGCAGCCAACGGACAGGGATGAAGAACACTGAAGCTTTCTTT. This translates into CASSQRTGMKNTEAFF. The chain combines TRBV3-1 (or the pseudogene TRBV3-2) with TRBJ1-1; 8 nucleotides match TRBD1. The germline V gene has CDR1 LGHDT and CDR2 YNNKEL (reference sequence). Trimming cost V 2 bases and J 1 base; bases outside gene matches: 6. The CDR3 is 16 residues long.

In nucleotides, the CDR3 is TGTGCCACCAGCGGGTTCAATCGGGTAACCTACGAGCAGTACTTC. Encoded protein: CATSGFNRVTYEQYF. J is TRBJ2-7 and V is TRBV15, with D uncertain. The V end was cut by 5 bases, the J end by 2 bases, with 16 bases between. The CDR3 has 15 amino acids. Germline loops: CDR1 LNHNV, CDR2 YYDKDF (reference sequence).

The chain combines TRBV5-1 with TRBJ2-5; possibly TRBD1 for D (5 bases). Germline CDR1 and CDR2: SGHRS and YFSETQ. Trimming left V 4 bases short and J 1 base short, with 14 bases between. CDR3 size: 15 residues. CDR3: CASSSATGSQETQYF. The DNA for the CDR3 is TGCGCCAGCAGCAGCGCTACAGGCTCCCAAGAGACCCAGTACTTC.

The chain uses TRBV4-3 and TRBJ2-1; perhaps TRBD1 as D (6 bases). The V gene's germline CDR1 is LGHNA and CDR2 YSLEER. The germline V and J ends were trimmed by 0 bases and 8 bases, with 17 bases remaining between them. CDR3 length: 16 residues. The CDR3 loop reads CASSQEGAGEWDEQFF. In DNA form, the CDR3 reads TGCGCCAGCAGCCAAGAGGGGGCCGGGGAGTGGGATGAGCAGTTCTTC.

This clone came up many times. The V call is TRBV4-2, the J call TRBJ2-7; 13 nucleotides align to TRBD2. Germline CDR1 and CDR2: LGHNA and YNFKEQ. The CDR3 runs 16 residues. Unmatched junction bases numbered 4, after V lost 3 bases and J lost 2 bases. DNA for the CDR3: TGTGCCAGCAGCCAGATCGGGACTAGCGGGACCTACGAGCAGTACTTC. It yields the protein CASSQIGTSGTYEQYF.

This chain connects TRBV18 to TRBJ1-3, with a possible D match to TRBD1 (5 bases). CDR3 length equals 15 residues. Germline V gene lookup returns CDR1 KGHSH and CDR2 LQKENI. Between the trimmed V and J ends, which lost 3 bases and 0 bases, there was a span of 9 bases. CDR3 sequence reads: CASSPNQGSGNTIYF. Written as DNA, the CDR3 is TGTGCCAGCTCACCTAATCAGGGCTCTGGAAACACCATATATTTT.

J is TRBJ1-2 and V is TRBV10-3; 10 bases fit TRBD1. Germline V gene data show CDR1 as ENHRY and CDR2 as SYGVKD. V dropped 6 bases and J dropped 3; count of bases not matched to a gene: 10. The CDR3 is 16 amino acids. Here the CDR3 DNA reads TGTGCCATCAGCCCGACCGGGACAGGGGTCTACTATGGCTACACCTTC. This encodes CAISPTGTGVYYGYTF.

This clone appeared once. Other DNA sequences in the sample encode the same CDR3. The gene calls are TRBV5-1 and TRBJ1-5; D call uncertain. This CDR3 contains 15 residues. Germline V CDR1 and CDR2: SGHRS, YFSETQ. Trimming took off 0 bases at V and 0 bases at J, with 7 bases between the two ends. The CDR3 here is CASSLAGDSNQPQHF. The CDR3 nucleotides are TGCGCCAGCAGCTTGGCCGGTGATAGCAATCAGCCCCAGCATTTT.

This clone was found a few times. The rearrangement joins TRBV12-5 to TRBJ2-7; TRBD2 aligns across 10 bases. Germline V gives CDR1 LGHNT, CDR2 FRNRAP. The CDR3 totals 15 residues. The V gene end was trimmed by 1 base and the J gene end by 1 base; junction bases not matched to a gene: 1. This CDR3 is CASGLGLAGSYEQYF. Written as DNA, the CDR3 is TGTGCTAGTGGTTTGGGACTAGCGGGTTCCTACGAGCAGTACTTC.

The V and J genes are TRBV14 and TRBJ2-1, with D maybe TRBD1 (5 bases). Trimming cost V 3 bases and J 7 bases, with 16 bases left between them. The CDR3 totals 15 residues. Germline-derived CDR1 and CDR2 are SGHDN and FVKESK. The DNA for the CDR3 is TGTGCCAGCAGCCATCGGCCAGGGCTGAGGAATGAGCAGTTCTTC. Its translation: CASSHRPGLRNEQFF.

The genes are TRBV2 and TRBJ1-2, with 9 bases fitting TRBD1. CDR1 and CDR2 (germline): SNHLY, FYNNEI. The CDR3 is made up of 14 amino acids. After removal of 10 bases from V and 2 bases from J, the junction contained 8 bases not matched to a gene. In nucleotides, the CDR3 is TGTGCCACCCATTCCGGGACAGGGAACTATGGCTACACCTTC. Translated, it gives CATHSGTGNYGYTF.

This chain uses TRBV6-2 or TRBV6-3 with TRBJ2-1; TRBD2 is a possible D gene (5 bases). Germline V CDR1 and CDR2: MNHEY, SVGEGT. The CDR3 length is 16 residues. Trimming took 0 bases from V and 0 from J, leaving 9 bases between them. As DNA, the CDR3 is TGTGCCAGCAGTTACTCGGGCCGGGGCTCCTACAATGAGCAGTTCTTC. Protein product: CASSYSGRGSYNEQFF.

J is TRBJ1-3 and V is TRBV7-2; 8 nucleotides match TRBD1. Germline CDR1 is SGHTA and CDR2 is FQGNSA. The CDR3 totals 18 residues. V trimming: 5 bases; J trimming: 0 bases; junction bases outside the gene matches: 12. CDR3 sequence: CASSPSGQGAISGNTIYF. The CDR3 nucleotides read TGTGCCAGCAGCCCCAGCGGCCAGGGGGCTATCTCTGGAAACACCATATATTTT.

The chain couples TRBV7-2 to TRBJ1-6; 8 bases line up with TRBD1. Losses at the gene ends were 10 bases for V and 10 bases for J; bases not matched to a gene: 9. The CDR3 contains 13 residues. Germline V gene sequence: CDR1 SGHTA, CDR2 FQGNSA. The CDR3 DNA follows: TGTGCCACCAGACAGGGGTGGGGATCACCCCTCCACTTT. Residues: CATRQGWGSPLHF.

The V and J genes are TRBV7-9 and TRBJ2-1; D is ambiguous. The CDR3 runs to 13 residues. The V end lost 6 bases, the J end lost 7 bases, and 13 bases lay between the germline ends. Germline-derived CDR1 and CDR2 are SEHNR and FQNEAQ (reference sequence). The CDR3 region is CASRPPRENEQFF. The CDR3 nucleotides are TGTGCCAGCAGGCCGCCGAGAGAAAATGAGCAGTTCTTC.

The V call is TRBV5-1, the J call TRBJ2-5, with 9 bases identical to TRBD2. This CDR3 spans 13 amino acids. V gave up 4 bases and J gave up 5 bases; unmatched junction bases: 3. Germline CDR1 reads SGHRS; CDR2 reads YFSETQ. CDR3 nucleotide sequence: TGCGCCAGCAGCCCTGGACTAGCGGAGACCCAGTACTTC. Protein sequence: CASSPGLAETQYF.

V is TRBV4-2 and J is TRBJ2-5; D is unclear. Per the germline V gene, CDR1 is LGHNA and CDR2 is YNFKEQ. This CDR3 is 12 amino acids long. V gave up 0 bases and J gave up 5 bases, with 4 bases separating them. The chain's CDR3 is CASSQDRETQYF. As DNA, the CDR3 is TGTGCCAGCAGCCAAGACCGGGAGACCCAGTACTTC.

In the case of this clone: The sample contains more than one DNA sequence encoding this CDR3. This chain links TRBV4-1 with TRBJ2-3; maybe TRBD1 (6 bases). CDR1 MGHRA and CDR2 YSYEKL come from the germline V gene. This CDR3 is 15 amino acids long. Trimming stripped 4 bases from V and 0 bases from J, with 11 bases between. In DNA form, the CDR3 reads TGCGCCAGCAGCCTGACAGGACCTAGCACAGATACGCAGTATTTT. Translating it yields CASSLTGPSTDTQYF.

CDR3 sequence (DNA): TGTGCCAGCAGCGAACGGGACACTGGAAACACCATATATTTT. This translates into CASSERDTGNTIYF. The genes are TRBV9 and TRBJ1-3, with D maybe TRBD1 (6 bases). V was shortened by 3 bases and J by 2 bases, with 9 bases between the two germline ends. This CDR3 contains 14 residues. Germline CDR1 SGDLS, CDR2 YYNGEE.

The chain has TRBV7-2 and TRBJ2-2, with 9 bases aligning to TRBD2. This CDR3 has 15 amino acids. The trim removed 3 bases at V and 1 base at J, leaving 0 bases unmatched. Germline CDR1 reads SGHTA; CDR2 reads FQGNSA. The CDR3 coding sequence is TGTGCCAGCAGCTTTAGCGGGGGGAACACCGGGGAGCTGTTTTTT. This gives the protein CASSFSGGNTGELFF.

The genes are TRBV7-9 and TRBJ1-3; TRBD1 matches 9 bases. After removal of 3 bases from V and 0 bases from J, the junction contained 3 bases not matched to a gene. Germline V CDR1 and CDR2: SEHNR, FQNEAQ (reference sequence). The CDR3 is 16 amino acids. The CDR3: CASSFTGGISGNTIYF. The DNA for the CDR3 is TGTGCCAGCAGCTTTACAGGGGGCATCTCTGGAAACACCATATATTTT.